This TCR beta chain emerged from a study of CD8+CD57+ T cells in acquired aplastic anemia. In the study overall: DNA from sorted CD4+ and CD8+ cells averaged around 3.5 ug. Average CD4+ read depth in healthy donors was 9.5 million to 13 million reads. Study-level findings and limits: Patients had under 30 CD8+ CDR3 sequences in common with controls (the shared set). Patients did not significantly differ from controls in CD8+ Simpson's diversity.

Ten or more counts support this clonotype. Its cognate antigen is unknown. The CDR3 totals 14 residues. Germline CDR1 reads DFQATT; CDR2 reads SNEGSKA (reference sequence). Trimming removed 7 bases at V and 0 bases at J, with 12 bases between. The use of genomic DNA as template underpinned the TCR beta VDJ and CDR3 profiling. A single record per CDR3 protein comes from TCRdb applying MiXCR to the reads. The sample carries some 130,000 distinct CDR3 sequences, 41% recorded once. The sequence came from a human donor in good health, serving as a control. The chain has TRBV20-1 and TRBJ1-4, with unresolved D. The sequenced sample consisted of sorted CD4+, CD8+, or CD8+CD57+ T cells (not recorded which) from PBMCs. This CDR3 reads CSVGRRSTNEKLFF. The CDR3 coding sequence is TGCAGTGTAGGCAGGAGGTCAACTAATGAAAAACTGTTTTTT.